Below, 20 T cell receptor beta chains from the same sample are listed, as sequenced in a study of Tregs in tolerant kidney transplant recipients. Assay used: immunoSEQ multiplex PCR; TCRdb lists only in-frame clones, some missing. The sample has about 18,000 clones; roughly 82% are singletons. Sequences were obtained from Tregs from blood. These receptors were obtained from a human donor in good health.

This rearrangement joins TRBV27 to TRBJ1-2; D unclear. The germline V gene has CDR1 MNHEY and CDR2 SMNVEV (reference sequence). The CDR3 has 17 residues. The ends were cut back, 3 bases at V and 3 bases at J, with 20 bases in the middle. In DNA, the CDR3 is TGTGCCAGCAGTTTTAGTCGGAAAGTAGGCGGCTACTATGGCTACACCTTC. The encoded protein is CASSFSRKVGGYYGYTF.

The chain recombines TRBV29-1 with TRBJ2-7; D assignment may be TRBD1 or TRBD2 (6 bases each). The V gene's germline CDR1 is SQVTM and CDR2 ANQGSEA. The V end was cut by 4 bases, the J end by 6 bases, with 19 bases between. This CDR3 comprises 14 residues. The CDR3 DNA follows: TGCAGCGTTGGGGGGGACACATCCTTGATCGAGCAGTACTTC. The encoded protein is CSVGGDTSLIEQYF.

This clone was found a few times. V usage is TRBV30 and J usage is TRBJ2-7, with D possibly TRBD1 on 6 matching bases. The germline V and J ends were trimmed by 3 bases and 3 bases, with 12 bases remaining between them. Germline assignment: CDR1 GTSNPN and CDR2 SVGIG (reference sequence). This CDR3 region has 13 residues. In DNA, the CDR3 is TGTGCCTGGAGCCCCAGGGGTGACTACGAGCAGTACTTC. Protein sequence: CAWSPRGDYEQYF.

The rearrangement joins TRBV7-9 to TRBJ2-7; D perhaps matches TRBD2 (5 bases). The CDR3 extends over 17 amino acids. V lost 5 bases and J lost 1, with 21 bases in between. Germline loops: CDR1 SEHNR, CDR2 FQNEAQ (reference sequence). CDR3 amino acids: CASSPPSQRARSYEQYF. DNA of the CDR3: TGTGCCAGCAGCCCCCCCTCGCAGAGGGCGCGGTCCTACGAGCAGTACTTC.

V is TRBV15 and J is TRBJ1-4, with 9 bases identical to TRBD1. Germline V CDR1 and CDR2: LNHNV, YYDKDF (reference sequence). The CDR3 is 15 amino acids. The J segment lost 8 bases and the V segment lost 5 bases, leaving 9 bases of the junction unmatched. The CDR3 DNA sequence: TGTGCCACCAGCGGACCGGGACAGGGAAGGGAAAAACTGTTTTTT. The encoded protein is CATSGPGQGREKLFF.

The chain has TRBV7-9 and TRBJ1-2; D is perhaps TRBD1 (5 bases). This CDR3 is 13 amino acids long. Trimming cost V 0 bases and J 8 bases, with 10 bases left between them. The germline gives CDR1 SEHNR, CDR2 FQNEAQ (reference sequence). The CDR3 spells CASSLAGAGGYTF. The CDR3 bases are TGTGCCAGCAGCTTAGCAGGGGCTGGAGGCTACACCTTC.

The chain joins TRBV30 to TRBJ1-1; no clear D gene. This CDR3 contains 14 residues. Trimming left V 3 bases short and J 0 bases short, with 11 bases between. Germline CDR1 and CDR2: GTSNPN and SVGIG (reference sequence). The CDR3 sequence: CAWRGVQVNTEAFF. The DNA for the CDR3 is TGTGCCTGGAGAGGCGTGCAGGTGAACACTGAAGCTTTCTTT.

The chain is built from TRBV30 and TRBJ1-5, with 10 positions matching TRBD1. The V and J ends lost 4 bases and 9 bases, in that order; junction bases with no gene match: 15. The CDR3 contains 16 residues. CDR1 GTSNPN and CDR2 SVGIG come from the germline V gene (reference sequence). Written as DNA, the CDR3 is TGTGCCTGGACAGCTGGGACAGGGGCGCGGGTTGGGCCCCAGCATTTT. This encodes CAWTAGTGARVGPQHF.

The CDR3 DNA follows: TGCGCCAGCAGCTTGGACGGCCGGGGAGACACTGAAGCTTTCTTT. As protein: CASSLDGRGDTEAFF. This rearrangement joins TRBV5-1 to TRBJ1-1; D ambiguous. CDR1 SGHRS and CDR2 YFSETQ come from the germline V gene. The length of the CDR3 is 15 residues. V lost 0 bases and J 3 bases, leaving 12 bases between the germline ends.

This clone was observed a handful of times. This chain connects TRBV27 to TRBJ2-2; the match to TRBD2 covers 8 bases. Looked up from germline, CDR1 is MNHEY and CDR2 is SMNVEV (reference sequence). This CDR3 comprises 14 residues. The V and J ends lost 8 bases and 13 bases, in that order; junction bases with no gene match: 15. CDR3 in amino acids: CASSPTGRALRLFF. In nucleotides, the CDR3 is TGTGCCAGCTCGCCTACCGGGAGGGCCTTAAGGCTGTTTTTT.

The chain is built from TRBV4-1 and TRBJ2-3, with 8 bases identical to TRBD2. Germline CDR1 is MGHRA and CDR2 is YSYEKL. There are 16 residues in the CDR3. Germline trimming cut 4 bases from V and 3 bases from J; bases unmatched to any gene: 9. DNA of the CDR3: TGCGCCAGCAGCCCCCTTTCCGGGAGGGTTACAGATACGCAGTATTTT. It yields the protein CASSPLSGRVTDTQYF.

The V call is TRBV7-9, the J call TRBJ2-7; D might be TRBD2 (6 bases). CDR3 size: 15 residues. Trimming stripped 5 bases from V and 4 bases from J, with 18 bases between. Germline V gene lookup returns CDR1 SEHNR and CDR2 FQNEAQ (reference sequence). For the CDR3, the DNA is TGTGCCAGCAGCCACGGGGGACTTGTTGGATACGAGCAGTACTTC. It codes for CASSHGGLVGYEQYF.

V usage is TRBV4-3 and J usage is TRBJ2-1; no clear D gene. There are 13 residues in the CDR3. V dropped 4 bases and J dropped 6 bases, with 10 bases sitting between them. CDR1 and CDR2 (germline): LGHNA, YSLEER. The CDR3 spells CASSPFSGNEQFF. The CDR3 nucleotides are TGCGCCAGCAGCCCCTTTAGTGGCAATGAGCAGTTCTTC.

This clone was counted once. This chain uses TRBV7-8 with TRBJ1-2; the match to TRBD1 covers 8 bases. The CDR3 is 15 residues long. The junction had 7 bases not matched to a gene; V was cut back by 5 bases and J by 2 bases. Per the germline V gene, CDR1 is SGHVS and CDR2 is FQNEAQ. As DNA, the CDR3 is TGTGCCAGCAGCCACGGGACAGGCGTAAACTATGGCTACACCTTC. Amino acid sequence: CASSHGTGVNYGYTF.

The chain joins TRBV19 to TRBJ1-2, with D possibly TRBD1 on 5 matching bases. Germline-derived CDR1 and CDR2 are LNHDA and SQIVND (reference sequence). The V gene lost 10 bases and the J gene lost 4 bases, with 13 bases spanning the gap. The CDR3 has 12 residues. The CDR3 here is CATRDRGYGYTF. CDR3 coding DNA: TGTGCCACCCGGGACCGAGGCTATGGCTACACCTTC.

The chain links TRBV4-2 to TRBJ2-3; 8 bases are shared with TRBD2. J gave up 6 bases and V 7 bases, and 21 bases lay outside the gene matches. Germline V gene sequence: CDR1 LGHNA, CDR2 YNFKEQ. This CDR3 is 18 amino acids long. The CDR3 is CASKRRMRDSGIDDTQYF. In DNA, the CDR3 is TGTGCCAGCAAGAGGAGAATGAGAGATAGCGGGATTGATGATACGCAGTATTTT.

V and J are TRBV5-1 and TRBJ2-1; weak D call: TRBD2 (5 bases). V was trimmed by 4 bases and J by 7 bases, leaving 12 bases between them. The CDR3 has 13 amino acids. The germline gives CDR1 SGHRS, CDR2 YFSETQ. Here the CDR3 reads CASSRGLFNEQFF. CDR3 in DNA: TGCGCCAGCAGCAGAGGACTCTTTAATGAGCAGTTCTTC.

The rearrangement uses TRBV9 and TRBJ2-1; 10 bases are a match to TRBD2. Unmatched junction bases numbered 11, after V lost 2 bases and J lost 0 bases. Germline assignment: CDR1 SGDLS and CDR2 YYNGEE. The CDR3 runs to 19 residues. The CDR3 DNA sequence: TGTGCCAGCAGCGTCCTAGCGGGAGATTCCCTTAGCTCCTACAATGAGCAGTTCTTC. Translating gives CASSVLAGDSLSSYNEQFF.

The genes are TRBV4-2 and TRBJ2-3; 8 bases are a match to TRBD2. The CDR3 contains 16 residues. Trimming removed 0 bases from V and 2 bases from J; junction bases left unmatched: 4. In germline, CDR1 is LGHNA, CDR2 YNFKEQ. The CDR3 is CASSQEWRGDTDTQYF. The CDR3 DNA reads TGTGCCAGCAGCCAAGAATGGCGGGGGGACACAGATACGCAGTATTTT.

The CDR3 loop reads CASSQMGTGVGDTIYF. DNA of the CDR3: TGCGCCAGCAGCCAGATGGGTACAGGGGTTGGGGACACCATATATTTT. This rearrangement joins TRBV5-1 to TRBJ1-3; TRBD1 agrees at 7 bases. The CDR3 has 16 amino acids. Germline CDR1 reads SGHRS; CDR2 reads YFSETQ. The V segment lost 4 bases and the J segment 8 bases; nucleotides outside the gene matches: 15.